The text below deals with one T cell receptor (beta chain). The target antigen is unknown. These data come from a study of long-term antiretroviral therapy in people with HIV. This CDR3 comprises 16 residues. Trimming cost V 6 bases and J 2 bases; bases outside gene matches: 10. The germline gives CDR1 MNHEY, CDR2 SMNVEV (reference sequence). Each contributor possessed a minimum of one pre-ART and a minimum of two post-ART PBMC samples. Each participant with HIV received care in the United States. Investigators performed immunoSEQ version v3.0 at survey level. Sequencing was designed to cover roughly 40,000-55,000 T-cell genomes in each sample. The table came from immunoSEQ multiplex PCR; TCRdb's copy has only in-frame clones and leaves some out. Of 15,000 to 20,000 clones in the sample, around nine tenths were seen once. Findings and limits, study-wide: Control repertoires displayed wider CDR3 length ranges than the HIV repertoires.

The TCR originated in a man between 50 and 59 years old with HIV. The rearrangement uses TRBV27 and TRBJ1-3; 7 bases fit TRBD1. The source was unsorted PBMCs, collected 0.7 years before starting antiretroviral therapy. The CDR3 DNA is TGTGCCAGCAGCCCTACCCGACAGGGCCCTGGAAACACCATATATTTT. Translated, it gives CASSPTRQGPGNTIYF.